Sequencing of this T cell receptor beta chain was carried out in a study of blood T cell repertoires in COVID-19. Study details: Sites in the United States, Italy and Spain provided acute and convalescent COVID-19 samples. Nucleic acid was either cDNA or gDNA, and it came from T cells, B-cell-depleted T cells, or PBMCs.

This table comes from immunoSEQ multiplex PCR, and its TCRdb copy is limited to in-frame clones, with some not included. The sample includes approximately 200,000 clones, less than 90% of them seen just once. This receptor was obtained from a woman aged 60 to 75 who had recovered from COVID-19. Material: peripheral blood.

CDR3 DNA: TGTGCCAGCAGTTTAAGGCTAGCGGGAGGTTTTGAGCAGTTCTTC. It is translated as CASSLRLAGGFEQFF. J is TRBJ2-1 and V is TRBV28; 11 bases line up with TRBD2. Looked up from germline, CDR1 is MDHEN and CDR2 is SYDVKM. The CDR3 runs to 15 residues. With 2 bases clipped from V and 9 bases from J, the junction kept 6 bases outside the gene matches.